Below, 15 T cell receptor beta chains from the same sample are listed, as sequenced in a study of blood T cells in healthy people across ages. It was with a sample-barcoded 5' primer and a J-beta primer mix that a second PCR of about 7 to 12 cycles was run. In TCRdb, the 5' RACE reads were re-called with MiXCR into one record per CDR3 protein. The table has about 1.7 million distinct CDR3 sequences, 28% seen once. Sequenced: blood. These receptors were taken from a woman aged 25 to 39 in good health.

V usage is TRBV6-4 and J usage is TRBJ1-1; tentatively, D is TRBD1 (5 bases). The CDR3 is 13 residues long. V was trimmed by 6 bases and J by 4 bases, leaving 12 bases between them. Germline-derived CDR1 and CDR2 are MRHNA and SNTAGT. CDR3 amino acids: CASSRVVTTEAFF. In DNA form, the CDR3 reads TGTGCCAGCAGCAGGGTTGTGACCACTGAAGCTTTCTTT.

J is TRBJ2-2 and V is TRBV7-2, with 7 bases fitting TRBD1. Germline V gene lookup returns CDR1 SGHTA and CDR2 FQGNSA. The CDR3 is 16 residues long. Trimming at V came to 4 bases and at J to 4 bases, leaving 9 bases not matched to a gene. The DNA of the CDR3 is TGTGCCAGCAGCTCTGACAGGGTCGATGTCACCGGGGAGCTGTTTTTT. Amino acid sequence: CASSSDRVDVTGELFF.

This clonotype was seen only a few times. Relative to the germline gene, one junction end is altered; a read error may explain this. V is TRBV30 and J is TRBJ1-1; no firm D call. This CDR3 region has 13 residues. Per germline, CDR1 GTSNPN and CDR2 SVGIG (reference sequence). The CDR3 sequence: CAWSVVMNAEAFF. In DNA form, the CDR3 reads TGTGCCTGGAGTGTAGTGATGAACGCTGAAGCTTTCTTT.

Notes on this clonotype: Germline is not matched at one junction end, which may reflect a read error. The V call is TRBV12-3 or TRBV12-4, the J call TRBJ2-7; tentatively, D is TRBD1 (6 bases). CDR3 size: 15 residues. The CDR3 loop is CVSSVTGFSKYEQYF. In DNA, the CDR3 is TGTGTCAGCAGTGTTACAGGGTTTAGTAAGTACGAGCAGTACTTC.

This clonotype was observed a handful of times. The chain uses TRBV11-2 and TRBJ2-1, with D maybe TRBD2 (7 bases). Trimming stripped 1 base from V and 10 bases from J, with 14 bases between. This CDR3 is built from 14 residues. CDR1 is SGHAT, CDR2 FQNNGV, per germline. In nucleotides, the CDR3 is TGTGCCAGCAGCTTAGGGGTCGGGGGGCTGGAGCAGTTCTTC. Translated, it gives CASSLGVGGLEQFF.

This clonotype has just a few counts. The gene calls are TRBV12-3 or TRBV12-4 and TRBJ1-1; the D gene is possibly TRBD1 (5 bases). V was pared by 6 bases and J by 6 bases, with 17 bases between. CDR3 size: 14 residues. The CDR3 loop reads CASRQAGPGSEAFF. The CDR3, as DNA: TGTGCCAGCAGACAGGCAGGACCCGGCTCTGAAGCTTTCTTT.

The chain uses TRBV2 and TRBJ2-7; D is unresolved. There are 13 residues in the CDR3. From germline, CDR1 is SNHLY and CDR2 FYNNEI. The germline V and J ends were trimmed by 9 bases and 2 bases, with 14 bases remaining between them. Here the CDR3 DNA reads TGTGCCAGGGGCAGAAGGGTGACCTACGAGCAGTACTTC. This codes for CARGRRVTYEQYF.

This clonotype has more than one count but fewer than ten. This chain uses TRBV7-9 with TRBJ1-1; 9 positions agree with TRBD1. The CDR3 is made up of 13 amino acids. J gave up 7 bases and V 4 bases, and 4 bases lay outside the gene matches. CDR1 is SEHNR and CDR2 is FQNEAQ in the germline V gene (reference sequence). This chain's CDR3 is CASSSDRGIEAFF. The CDR3, as DNA: TGTGCCAGCAGCTCCGACAGGGGGATTGAAGCTTTCTTT.

Notes on this clonotype: A clone one base away is much larger, so this may be a read error. V is TRBV3-1 and J is TRBJ1-2; D gene uncertain. Germline loops: CDR1 LGHDT, CDR2 YNNKEL (reference sequence). This CDR3 is 13 amino acids long. This chain's CDR3 is CTSSQLSVEGYTF. Written as DNA, the CDR3 is TGTACCAGCAGCCAACTTTCCGTCGAAGGCTACACCTTC.

The genes are TRBV19 and TRBJ1-5; a weak D match, TRBD1 (6 bases). Germline V gene lookup returns CDR1 LNHDA and CDR2 SQIVND (reference sequence). V was shortened by 4 bases and J by 0 bases, with 16 bases between the two germline ends. The CDR3 is 17 residues long. CDR3 DNA sequence: TGTGCCAGTAGTACATTGCAGGGGCGGTATAGCAATCAGCCCCAGCATTTT. It translates to CASSTLQGRYSNQPQHF. The full variable domain, in which reference TRBV19 and TRBJ1-5 provide the parts outside the CDR3, is DGGITQSPKYLFRKEGQNVTLSCEQNLNHDAMYWYRQDPGQGLRLIYYSQIVNDFQKGDIAEGYSVSREKKESFPLTVTSAQKNPTAFYLCASSTLQGRYSNQPQHFGDGTRLSIL.

This clonotype was picked up a small number of times. The chain has TRBV6-1 and TRBJ2-1; D is possibly TRBD2 (5 bases). CDR1 is MNHNS and CDR2 is SASEGT in the germline V gene. Deletions cut 6 bases from V and 5 bases from J, with 11 bases between. The CDR3 runs to 13 residues. The CDR3 reads CASRKGGHNEQFF. The CDR3 region has the DNA TGTGCCAGCAGGAAAGGAGGACACAATGAGCAGTTCTTC.

This clonotype was seen at least ten times. V usage is TRBV20-1 and J usage is TRBJ2-1; D remains ambiguous. CDR3 size: 14 residues. In germline, CDR1 is DFQATT, CDR2 SNEGSKA (reference sequence). V was shortened by 3 bases and J by 5 bases, with 14 bases between the two germline ends. As DNA, the CDR3 is TGCAGTGCTAGTAAGGGCGGCGTTAACAATGAGCAGTTCTTC. As protein: CSASKGGVNNEQFF.

This clonotype appeared many times. This chain joins TRBV6-5 and TRBJ2-3, with 10 bases matching TRBD2. Germline CDR1 and CDR2: MNHEY and SVGAGI. The ends lost 5 bases at V and 3 bases at J; junction bases unmatched: 5. CDR3 size: 15 residues. The CDR3 DNA follows: TGTGCCAGCAGTCGCATAGCGGGAGGAACAGATACGCAGTATTTT. This sequence encodes CASSRIAGGTDTQYF.

This clonotype was detected ten times or more. The chain joins TRBV7-2 to TRBJ2-6; 8 bases line up with TRBD2. The CDR3 consists of 16 residues. V shed 1 base, J shed 6 bases, and the junction held 5 bases outside the gene matches. The germline V gene encodes CDR1 SGHTA and CDR2 FQGNSA. The DNA of the CDR3 is TGTGCCAGCAGCTTAGGAGCGGGGGTAGAGGCCAACGTCCTGACTTTC. Protein product: CASSLGAGVEANVLTF.

This chain links TRBV28 with TRBJ2-3, with TRBD2 matching over 10 bases. With 4 bases clipped from V and 4 bases from J, the junction kept 5 bases outside the gene matches. The germline V gene encodes CDR1 MDHEN and CDR2 SYDVKM. The CDR3 runs 15 residues. CDR3 sequence reads: CASSSAGGLADTQYF. CDR3 in DNA: TGTGCCAGCAGTTCAGCGGGGGGGCTGGCAGATACGCAGTATTTT.